This TCR beta chain was retrieved from a study of early T cells in non-severe SARS-CoV-2 infection. At the level of the study: Unsorted whole blood bulk RNA was sequenced, with unpaired chains. The study's findings and limits: Private and CD4 specificities were missed by VDJdb matching, which favored anti-spike CD8 responses.

V lost 1 base and J 2 bases, leaving 12 bases between the germline ends. CDR1 and CDR2 from the germline V gene are MGHRA and YSYEKL. The CDR3 is 16 amino acids. Attachment of unique molecular identifiers to individual cDNA molecules was performed. One entry per CDR3 protein results from TCRdb running MiXCR on the 5' RACE reads. Among approximately 90,000 distinct CDR3 sequences listed, 16% were seen once. Comments on this clonotype: Antigen specificity is unknown.

The source is an adult who was a healthcare worker with PCR-confirmed SARS-CoV-2 infection or an uninfected control (not recorded which). This chain links TRBV4-1 with TRBJ1-5; a weak D match, TRBD1 (5 bases). The specimen was whole blood, collected at baseline. The CDR3 loop reads CASSQAPGMGNQPQHF. CDR3 bases: TGCGCCAGCAGCCAAGCCCCAGGGATGGGCAATCAGCCCCAGCATTTT.